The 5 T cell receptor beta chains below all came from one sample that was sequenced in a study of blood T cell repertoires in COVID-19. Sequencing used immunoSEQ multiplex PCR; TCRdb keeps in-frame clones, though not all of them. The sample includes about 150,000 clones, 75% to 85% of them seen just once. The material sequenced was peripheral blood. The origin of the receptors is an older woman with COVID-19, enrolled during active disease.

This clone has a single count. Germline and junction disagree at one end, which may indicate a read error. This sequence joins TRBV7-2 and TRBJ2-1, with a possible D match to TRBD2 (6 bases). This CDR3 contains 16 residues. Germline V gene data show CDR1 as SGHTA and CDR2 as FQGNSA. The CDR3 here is CASSLARGRALNEQFF. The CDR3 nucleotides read TGTGCCAGCAGTTTAGCGCGGGGACGGGCTTTGAATGAGCAGTTCTTC. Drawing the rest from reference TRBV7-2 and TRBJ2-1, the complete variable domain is GAGVSQSPSNKVTEKGKDVELRCDPISGHTALYWYRQSLGQGLEFLIYFQGNSAPDKSGLPSDRFSAERTGGSVSTLTIQRTQQEDSAVYLCASSLARGRALNEQFFGPGTRLTVL.

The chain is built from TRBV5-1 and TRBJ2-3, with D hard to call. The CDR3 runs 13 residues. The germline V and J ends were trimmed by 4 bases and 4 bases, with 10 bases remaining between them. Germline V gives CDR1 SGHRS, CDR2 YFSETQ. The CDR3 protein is CASSAQLPDTQYF. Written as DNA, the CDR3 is TGCGCCAGCAGCGCACAGCTGCCAGATACGCAGTATTTT.

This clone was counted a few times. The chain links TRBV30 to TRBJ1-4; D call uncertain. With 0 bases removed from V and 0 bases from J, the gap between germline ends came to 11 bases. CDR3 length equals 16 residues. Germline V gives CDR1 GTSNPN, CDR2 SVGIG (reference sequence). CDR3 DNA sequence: TGTGCCTGGAGTGTAGGTCAGGTCTCAACTAATGAAAAACTGTTTTTT. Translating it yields CAWSVGQVSTNEKLFF. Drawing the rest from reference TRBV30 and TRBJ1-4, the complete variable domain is SQTIHQWPATLVQPVGSPLSLECTVEGTSNPNLYWYRQAAGRGLQLLFYSVGIGQISSEVPQNLSASRPQDRQFILSSKKLLLSDSGFYLCAWSVGQVSTNEKLFFGSGTQLSVL.

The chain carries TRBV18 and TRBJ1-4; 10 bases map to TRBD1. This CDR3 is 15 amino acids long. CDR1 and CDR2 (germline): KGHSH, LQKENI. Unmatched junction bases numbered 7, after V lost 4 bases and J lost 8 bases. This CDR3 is CASSLRQGAGEKLFF. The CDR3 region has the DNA TGTGCCAGCTCACTTCGACAGGGGGCAGGGGAAAAACTGTTTTTT.

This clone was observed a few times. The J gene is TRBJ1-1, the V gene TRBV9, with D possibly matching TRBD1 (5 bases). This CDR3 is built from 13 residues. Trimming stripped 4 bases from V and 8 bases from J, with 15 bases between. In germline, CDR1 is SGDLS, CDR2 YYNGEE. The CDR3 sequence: CASSPGTMTEAFF. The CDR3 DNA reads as TGTGCCAGCAGCCCCGGGACTATGACGGAAGCTTTCTTT.